This T cell receptor (beta chain) emerged from a study of shared clonotypes between healthy human individuals. About the research overall: A donor's plate count was three for CD4 naive and three for CD4 memory; CD8 naive had two and CD8 memory one. Study conclusions and caveats: Among the subsets, naive ones generally showed larger estimated richness than memory ones.

The CDR3 contains 16 residues. V lost 2 bases and J 2 bases, leaving 15 bases between the germline ends. Per germline, CDR1 SGDLS and CDR2 YYNGEE. Only CD45RO-negative cells positively selected for CCR7 counted as naive CD8 cells, so terminally differentiated effector memory CD45RA+ cells were excluded. Comments on this clone: Its specificity is unknown.

The authors' processing: Without quality scores, immunoSEQ junctional reads could not be filtered like full-length reads. Assay: immunoSEQ multiplex PCR; the TCRdb copy retains only in-frame clones and omits some. That table supplies the V and J calls and clone size; D and trimming were determined from the DNA. Here the sample spans 1.5 million to 2.5 million clones, less than 95% being singletons. Source material: naive CD8+ T cells sorted from blood. The TCR originated in a man aged 18 to 29 in good health. The chain employs TRBV9 and TRBJ2-3; unclear D gene. The CDR3 loop is CASSVLGLLNTDTQYF. CDR3 bases: TGTGCCAGCAGCGTCTTAGGGTTACTGAACACAGATACGCAGTATTTT.